This T cell receptor beta chain stems from a study of cytomegalovirus exposure and HLA in healthy donors. PCR employed 60 Vbeta and 13 Jbeta primers. Sequencing used immunoSEQ multiplex PCR; TCRdb keeps in-frame clones, though not all of them. The profile covers 130,000 to 150,000 clones, with 60% to 80% appearing a single time and 4% to 6% taken by the ten largest. CDR3 length equals 15 residues. V lost 1 base and J lost 1, with 10 bases in between. CDR1 SEHNR and CDR2 FQNEAQ come from the germline V gene (reference sequence). This clone was seen only once. Sequenced: PBMCs. This TCR came from a woman aged 50 to 65 in good health and CMV-seronegative. This sequence joins TRBV7-9 and TRBJ1-1; a weak D match, TRBD1 (5 bases). The CDR3 DNA sequence: TGTGCCAGCAGCTTAGTCAGTCAGGGGAACACTGAAGCTTTCTTT. Amino acid sequence: CASSLVSQGNTEAFF.